This T cell receptor beta chain was sequenced for a study of radiotherapy plus CTLA-4 blockade in lung cancer. Study at large: Objective responses occurred in 18% of patients; roughly 31% had disease control.

The method was immunoSEQ multiplex PCR; TCRdb's version includes in-frame clones alone and lacks a portion of them. The repertoire holds tens of thousands of clones, 70% to 90% seen once, with 28% in the top ten. Germline V gives CDR1 KGHSH, CDR2 LQKENI. Unmatched junction bases numbered 1, after V lost 3 bases and J lost 0 bases. The CDR3 is made up of 17 amino acids. Broader study findings: The best predictor of response was reported to be early blood T cell clone dynamics, with interferon-beta. The study found tumor-derived TCR clones expanded in blood after radiotherapy plus ipilimumab.

Alongside CTLA-4 blockade with ipilimumab, patients with chemo-refractory metastatic non-small-cell lung cancer received focal radiation. Comment on this clone: The target antigen is unknown.

The specimen comprised peripheral blood, sampled from a patient treated with radiotherapy plus ipilimumab. The V gene is TRBV18, the J gene TRBJ2-6; 11 positions agree with TRBD1. The origin of this receptor is a human donor with non-small cell lung cancer whose response to radiotherapy plus ipilimumab could not be evaluated. CDR3 sequence: CASSPGTGGSGANVLTF. CDR3 nucleotides: TGTGCCAGCTCACCCGGGACAGGGGGCTCTGGGGCCAACGTCCTGACTTTC. The full variable domain, completed using reference TRBV18 and TRBJ2-6, is NAGVMQNPRHLVRRRGQEARLRCSPMKGHSHVYWYRQLPEEGLKFMVYLQKENIIDESGMPKERFSAEFPKEGPSILRIQQVVRGDSAAYFCASSPGTGGSGANVLTFGAGSRLTVL.